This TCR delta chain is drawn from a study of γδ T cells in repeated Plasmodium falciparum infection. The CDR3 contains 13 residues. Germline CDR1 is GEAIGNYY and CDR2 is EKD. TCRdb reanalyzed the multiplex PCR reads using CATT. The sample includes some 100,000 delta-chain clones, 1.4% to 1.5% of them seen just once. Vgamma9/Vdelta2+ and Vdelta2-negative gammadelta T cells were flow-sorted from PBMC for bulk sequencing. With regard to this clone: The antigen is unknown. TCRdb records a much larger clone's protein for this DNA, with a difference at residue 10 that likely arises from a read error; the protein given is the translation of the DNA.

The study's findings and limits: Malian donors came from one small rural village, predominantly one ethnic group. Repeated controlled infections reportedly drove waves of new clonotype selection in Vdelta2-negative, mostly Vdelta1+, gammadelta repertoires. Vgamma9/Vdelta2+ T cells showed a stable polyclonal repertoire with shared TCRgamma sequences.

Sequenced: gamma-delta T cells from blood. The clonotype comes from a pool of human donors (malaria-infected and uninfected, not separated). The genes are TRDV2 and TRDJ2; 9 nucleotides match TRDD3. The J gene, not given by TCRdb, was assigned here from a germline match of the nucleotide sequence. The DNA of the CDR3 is TGTGCCTGTGATTACTGGGGGACAGCACGACTCTTCTTT. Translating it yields CACDYWGTARLFF.